This TCR beta chain was documented in a study of regulatory T cells in long-lasting Graves disease. Looking at the study overall: Antithyroid drugs had been taken under 3 months by newly diagnosed Graves' patients. Regarding the study as a whole: Owing to a sample size that was small, accuracy may have been reduced.

A word on this clonotype: Its target is not known.

Regarding time point: newly diagnosed GD, antithyroid drugs for less than 3 months. Generation of the TCR library employed RNA extracted from PBMCs. iRepertoire HTBI primers and Arm-PCR of CDR3 regions built TCR beta libraries. TCRdb itself ran the multiplex PCR reads through MiXCR, one entry per CDR3 protein. The sample shows more than 400,000 distinct CDR3 sequences, about a sixth of them seen only once. These data also featured in a second study, about T cells in Graves' hyperthyroidism and ophthalmopathy. That paper notes: Blood also contained most expanded thyroid clonotypes above 0.001.

The sequencing used peripheral blood mononuclear cells (PBMCs), collected at new diagnosis, from a patient treated with antithyroid drugs. The TCR was taken from a man aged 35 to 55 with Graves disease.

The CDR3 spells CASSPPGTGVGYTF. The DNA of the CDR3 is TGTGCCAGCAGCCCACCCGGGACAGGGGTAGGCTACACCTTC. The rearrangement uses TRBV5-4 and TRBJ1-2; 10 nucleotides line up with TRBD1. The V and J ends lost 4 bases and 8 bases, in that order; junction bases with no gene match: 8. This CDR3 is 14 amino acids long. Germline V gives CDR1 SGHNT, CDR2 YYREEE (reference sequence).